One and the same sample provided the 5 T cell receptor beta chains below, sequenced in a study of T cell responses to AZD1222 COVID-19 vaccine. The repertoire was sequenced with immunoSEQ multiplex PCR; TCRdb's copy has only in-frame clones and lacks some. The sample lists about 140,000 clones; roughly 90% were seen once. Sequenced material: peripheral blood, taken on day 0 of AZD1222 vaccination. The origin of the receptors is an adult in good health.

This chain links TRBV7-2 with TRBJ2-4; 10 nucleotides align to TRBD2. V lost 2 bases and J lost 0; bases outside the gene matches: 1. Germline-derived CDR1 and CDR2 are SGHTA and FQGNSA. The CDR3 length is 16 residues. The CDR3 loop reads CASSLTSGVAKNIQYF. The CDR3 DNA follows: TGTGCCAGCAGCTTAACTAGCGGGGTAGCCAAAAACATTCAGTACTTC.

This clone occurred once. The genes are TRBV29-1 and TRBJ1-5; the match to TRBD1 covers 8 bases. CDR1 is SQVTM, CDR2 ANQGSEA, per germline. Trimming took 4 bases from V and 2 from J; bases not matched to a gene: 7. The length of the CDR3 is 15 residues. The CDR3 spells CSVVSTGQGNQPQHF. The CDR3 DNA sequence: TGCAGCGTTGTTTCTACGGGACAGGGCAATCAGCCCCAGCATTTT.

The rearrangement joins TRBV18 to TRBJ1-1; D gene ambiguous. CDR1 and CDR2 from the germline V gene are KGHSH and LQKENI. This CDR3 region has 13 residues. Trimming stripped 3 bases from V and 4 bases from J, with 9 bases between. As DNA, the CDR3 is TGTGCCAGCTCACCTACCCCACCCACTGAAGCTTTCTTT. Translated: CASSPTPPTEAFF.

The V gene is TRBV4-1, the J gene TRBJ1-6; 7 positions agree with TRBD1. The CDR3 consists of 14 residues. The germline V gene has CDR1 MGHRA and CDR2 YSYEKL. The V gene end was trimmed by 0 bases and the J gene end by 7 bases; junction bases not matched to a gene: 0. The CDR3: CASSQDRGNSPLHF. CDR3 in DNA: TGCGCCAGCAGCCAAGACAGGGGGAATTCACCCCTCCACTTT.

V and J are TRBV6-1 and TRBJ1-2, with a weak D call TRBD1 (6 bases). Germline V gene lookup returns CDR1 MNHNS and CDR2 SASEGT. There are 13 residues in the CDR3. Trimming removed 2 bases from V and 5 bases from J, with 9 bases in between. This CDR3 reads CASSERTVYGYTF. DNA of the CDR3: TGTGCCAGCAGTGAAAGGACAGTTTATGGCTACACCTTC.